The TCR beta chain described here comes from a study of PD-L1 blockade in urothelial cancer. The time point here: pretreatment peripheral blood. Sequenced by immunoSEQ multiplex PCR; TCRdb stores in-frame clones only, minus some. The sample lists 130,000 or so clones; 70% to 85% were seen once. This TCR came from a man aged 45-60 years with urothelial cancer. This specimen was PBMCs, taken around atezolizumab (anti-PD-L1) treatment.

Here the CDR3 reads CASSLIGGLEKLFF. CDR3 nucleotides: TGCGCCAGCAGCTTGATAGGGGGCTTGGAAAAACTGTTTTTT. This rearrangement joins TRBV5-1 to TRBJ1-4; 7 positions agree with TRBD1. The germline gives CDR1 SGHRS, CDR2 YFSETQ. V lost 1 base to trimming and J lost 8 bases; unmatched junction nucleotides: 5. The CDR3 runs to 14 residues.